The source of this T cell receptor (beta chain) is a study of CD8 T cells in Susac syndrome. The CDR3 is 17 amino acids. V was trimmed by 0 bases and J by 4 bases, leaving 16 bases between them. Germline V lookup: CDR1 SGDLS, CDR2 YYNGEE. TCR beta was sequenced from blood CD8+ and CD4+ T cells. Reverse transcription of about 0.45 to 1 ug RNA was performed with random hexamers. TCRdb used MiXCR to reprocess the immunoSEQ multiplex PCR reads, holding one entry per CDR3 protein. Among about 200,000 distinct CDR3 sequences, around 90% were seen once, and the ten largest hold around 0.14%. The TCR was taken from a human donor with multiple sclerosis. Source material: CD8+ T cells from PBMCs. The chain uses TRBV9 and TRBJ2-2; a weak D match, TRBD2 (6 bases). This chain's CDR3 is CASSVVSGDSPTGELFF. CDR3 nucleotides: TGTGCCAGCAGCGTAGTCTCGGGGGACTCACCCACCGGGGAGCTGTTTTTT.